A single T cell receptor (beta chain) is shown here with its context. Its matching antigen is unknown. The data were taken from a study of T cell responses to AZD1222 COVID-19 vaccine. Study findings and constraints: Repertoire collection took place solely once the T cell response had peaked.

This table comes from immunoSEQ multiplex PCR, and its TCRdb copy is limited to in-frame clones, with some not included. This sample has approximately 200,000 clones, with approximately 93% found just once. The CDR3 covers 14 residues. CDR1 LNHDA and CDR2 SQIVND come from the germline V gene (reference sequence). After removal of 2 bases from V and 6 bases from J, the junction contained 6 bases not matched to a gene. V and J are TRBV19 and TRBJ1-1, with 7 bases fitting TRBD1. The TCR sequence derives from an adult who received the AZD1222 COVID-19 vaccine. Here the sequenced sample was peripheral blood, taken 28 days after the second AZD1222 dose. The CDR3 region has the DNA TGTGCCAGTAGTATACCTTACAGGGGTCCTGAAGCTTTCTTT. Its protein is CASSIPYRGPEAFF. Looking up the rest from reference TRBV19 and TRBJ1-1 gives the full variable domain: DGGITQSPKYLFRKEGQNVTLSCEQNLNHDAMYWYRQDPGQGLRLIYYSQIVNDFQKGDIAEGYSVSREKKESFPLTVTSAQKNPTAFYLCASSIPYRGPEAFFGQGTRLTVV.